The source of this T cell receptor (beta chain) is a study of T cell responses to AZD1222 COVID-19 vaccine. The wider study: Analysis merged second doses at about 4 or about 12 weeks.

Study findings and constraints: Unmutated variant regions reportedly attract nearly half of all spike-specific TCRs. Scientists sampled the repertoires only once the peak T cell response had passed.

Profiled with immunoSEQ multiplex PCR; TCRdb holds only in-frame clones, not every one. The repertoire holds about 140,000 clones, with approximately 89% as singletons. In germline, CDR1 is WSHSY, CDR2 SAAADI. The CDR3 has 15 amino acids. V was pared by 4 bases and J by 0 bases, with 12 bases between. In regard to this clone: Its matching antigen is unknown.

The sequencing used peripheral blood, collected on day 0 of AZD1222 vaccination. The chain links TRBV10-2 to TRBJ1-1, with no clear D. The receptor was derived from an adult in good health. The CDR3 spells CASSGRSGLNTEAFF. The CDR3 DNA sequence: TGCGCCAGCAGTGGTCGTTCGGGGTTGAACACTGAAGCTTTCTTT.